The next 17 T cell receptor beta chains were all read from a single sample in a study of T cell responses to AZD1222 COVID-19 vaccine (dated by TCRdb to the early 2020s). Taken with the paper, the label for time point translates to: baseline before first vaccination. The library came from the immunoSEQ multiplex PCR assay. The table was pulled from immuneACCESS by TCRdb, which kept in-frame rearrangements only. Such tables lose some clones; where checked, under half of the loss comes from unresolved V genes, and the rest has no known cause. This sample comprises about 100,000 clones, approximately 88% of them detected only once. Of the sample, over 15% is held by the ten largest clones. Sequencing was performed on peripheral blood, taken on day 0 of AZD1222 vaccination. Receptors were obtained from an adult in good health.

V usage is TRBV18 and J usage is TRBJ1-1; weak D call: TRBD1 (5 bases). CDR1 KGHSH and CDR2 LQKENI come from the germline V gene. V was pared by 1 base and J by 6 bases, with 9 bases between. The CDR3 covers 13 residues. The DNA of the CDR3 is TGTGCCAGCTCACCACGGCGGGACGCTGAAGCTTTCTTT. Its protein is CASSPRRDAEAFF.

CDR3 sequence (DNA): TGTGCCAGCACCCTTGGGACAGACCTCAATGAGCAGTTCTTC. This gives the protein CASTLGTDLNEQFF. This chain joins TRBV7-9 and TRBJ2-1, with 7 positions matching TRBD1. In germline, CDR1 is SEHNR, CDR2 FQNEAQ (reference sequence). V gave up 7 bases and J gave up 6 bases; unmatched junction bases: 9. The CDR3 extends over 14 amino acids.

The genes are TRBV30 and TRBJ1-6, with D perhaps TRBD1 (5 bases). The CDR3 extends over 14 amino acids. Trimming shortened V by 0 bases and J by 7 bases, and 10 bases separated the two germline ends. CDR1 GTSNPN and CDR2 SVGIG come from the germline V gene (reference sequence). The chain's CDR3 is CAWSVQGANSPLHF. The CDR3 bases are TGTGCCTGGAGTGTACAAGGGGCCAATTCACCCCTCCACTTT. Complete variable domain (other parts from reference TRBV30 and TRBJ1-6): SQTIHQWPATLVQPVGSPLSLECTVEGTSNPNLYWYRQAAGRGLQLLFYSVGIGQISSEVPQNLSASRPQDRQFILSSKKLLLSDSGFYLCAWSVQGANSPLHFGNGTRLTVT.

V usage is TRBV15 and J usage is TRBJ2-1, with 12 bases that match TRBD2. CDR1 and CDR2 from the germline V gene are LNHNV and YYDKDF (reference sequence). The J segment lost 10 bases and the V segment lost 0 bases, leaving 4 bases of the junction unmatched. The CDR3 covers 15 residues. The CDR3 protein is CATSRDPGLAGEQFF. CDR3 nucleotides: TGTGCCACCAGCAGAGACCCGGGACTAGCGGGCGAGCAGTTCTTC.

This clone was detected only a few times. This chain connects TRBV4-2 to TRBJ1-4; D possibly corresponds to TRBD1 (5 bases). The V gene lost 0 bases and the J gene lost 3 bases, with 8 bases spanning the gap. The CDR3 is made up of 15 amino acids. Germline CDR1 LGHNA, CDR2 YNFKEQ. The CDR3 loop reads CASSQDQGPNEKLFF. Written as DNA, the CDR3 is TGTGCCAGCAGCCAAGATCAGGGACCTAATGAAAAACTGTTTTTT.

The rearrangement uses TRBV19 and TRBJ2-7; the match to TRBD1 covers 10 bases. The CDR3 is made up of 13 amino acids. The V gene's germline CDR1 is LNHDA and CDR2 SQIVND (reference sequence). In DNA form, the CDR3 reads TGTGCTTCCAGTAGCAGACAGGGGGCGGAGCAGTACGTC. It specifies CASSSRQGAEQYV.

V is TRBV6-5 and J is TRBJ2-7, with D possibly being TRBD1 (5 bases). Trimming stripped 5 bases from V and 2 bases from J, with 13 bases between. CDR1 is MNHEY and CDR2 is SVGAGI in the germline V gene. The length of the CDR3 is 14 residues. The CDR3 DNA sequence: TGTGCCAGCAGTATCCTAAGGGGTCCCTACGAGCAGTACTTC. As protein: CASSILRGPYEQYF.

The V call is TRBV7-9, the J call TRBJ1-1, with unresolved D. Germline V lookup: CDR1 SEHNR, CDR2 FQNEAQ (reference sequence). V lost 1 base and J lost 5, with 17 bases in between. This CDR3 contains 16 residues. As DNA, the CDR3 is TGTGCCAGCAGCTTAGGGGCAGGTTTCAGAGGTACTGAAGCTTTCTTT. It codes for CASSLGAGFRGTEAFF. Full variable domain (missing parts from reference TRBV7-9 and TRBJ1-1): DTGVSQNPRHKITKRGQNVTFRCDPISEHNRLYWYRQTLGQGPEFLTYFQNEAQLEKSRLLSDRFSAERPKGSFSTLEIQRTEQGDSAMYLCASSLGAGFRGTEAFFGQGTRLTVV.

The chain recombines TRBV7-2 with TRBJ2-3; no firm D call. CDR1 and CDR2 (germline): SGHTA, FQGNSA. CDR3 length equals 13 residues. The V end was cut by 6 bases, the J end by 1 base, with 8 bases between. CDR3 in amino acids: CASRPSGTDTQYF. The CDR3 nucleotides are TGTGCCAGCAGACCTTCGGGCACAGATACGCAGTATTTT.

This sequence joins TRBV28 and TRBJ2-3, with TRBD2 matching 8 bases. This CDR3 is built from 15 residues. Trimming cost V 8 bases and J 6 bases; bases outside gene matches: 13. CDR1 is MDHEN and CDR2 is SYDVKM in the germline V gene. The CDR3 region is CASQTGTSGSDTQYF. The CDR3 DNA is TGTGCCAGCCAAACCGGGACTAGTGGGTCCGATACGCAGTATTTT.

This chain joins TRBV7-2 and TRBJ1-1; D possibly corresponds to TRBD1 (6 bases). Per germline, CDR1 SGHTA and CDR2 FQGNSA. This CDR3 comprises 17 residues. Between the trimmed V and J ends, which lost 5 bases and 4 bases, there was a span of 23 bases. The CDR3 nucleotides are TGTGCCAGCAGCCCGATCGGTGGGACCCCCAGGGGCACTGAAGCTTTCTTT. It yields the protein CASSPIGGTPRGTEAFF.

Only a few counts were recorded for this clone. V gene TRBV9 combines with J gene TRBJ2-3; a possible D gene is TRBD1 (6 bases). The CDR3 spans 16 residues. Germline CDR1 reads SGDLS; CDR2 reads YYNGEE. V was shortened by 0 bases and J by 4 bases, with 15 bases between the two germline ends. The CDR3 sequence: CASSVEDRTAADTQYF. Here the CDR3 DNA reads TGTGCCAGCAGCGTAGAGGACAGAACCGCCGCAGATACGCAGTATTTT.

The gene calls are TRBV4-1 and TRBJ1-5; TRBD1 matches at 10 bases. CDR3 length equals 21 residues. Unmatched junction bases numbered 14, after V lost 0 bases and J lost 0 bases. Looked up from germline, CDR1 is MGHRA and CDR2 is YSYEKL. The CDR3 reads CASSQESTGRTGGYSNQPQHF. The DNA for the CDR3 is TGCGCCAGCAGCCAAGAAAGTACAGGGAGGACAGGGGGTTATAGCAATCAGCCCCAGCATTTT.

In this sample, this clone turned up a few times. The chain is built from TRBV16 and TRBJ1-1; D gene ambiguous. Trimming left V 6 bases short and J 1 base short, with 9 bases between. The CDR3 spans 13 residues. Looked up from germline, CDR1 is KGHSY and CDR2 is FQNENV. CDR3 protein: CASSLEGNTEAFF. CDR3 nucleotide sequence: TGTGCCAGCAGTCTAGAGGGGAACACTGAAGCTTTCTTT.

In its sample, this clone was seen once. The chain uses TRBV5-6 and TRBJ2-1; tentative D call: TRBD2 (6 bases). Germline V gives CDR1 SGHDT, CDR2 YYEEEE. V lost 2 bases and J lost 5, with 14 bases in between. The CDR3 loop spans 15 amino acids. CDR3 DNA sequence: TGTGCCAGCAGCTTTATATATACGGGAGACAATGAGCAGTTCTTC. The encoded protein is CASSFIYTGDNEQFF.

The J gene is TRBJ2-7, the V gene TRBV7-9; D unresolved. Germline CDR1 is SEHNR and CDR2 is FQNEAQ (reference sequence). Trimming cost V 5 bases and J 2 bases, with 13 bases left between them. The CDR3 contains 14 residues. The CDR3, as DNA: TGTGCCAGCAGCCCCCGCAGCCACACCTACGAGCAGTACTTC. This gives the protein CASSPRSHTYEQYF.

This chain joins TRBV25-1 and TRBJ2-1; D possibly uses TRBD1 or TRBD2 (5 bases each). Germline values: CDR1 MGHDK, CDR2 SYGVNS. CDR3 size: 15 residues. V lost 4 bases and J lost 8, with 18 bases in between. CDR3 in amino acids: CASSAPGSLGDEQFF. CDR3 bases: TGTGCCAGCAGTGCACCTGGCAGCCTGGGGGATGAGCAGTTCTTC. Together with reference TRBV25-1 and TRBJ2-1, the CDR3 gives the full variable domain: EADIYQTPRYLVIGTGKKITLECSQTMGHDKMYWYQQDPGMELHLIHYSYGVNSTEKGDLSSESTVSRIRTEHFPLTLESARPSHTSQYLCASSAPGSLGDEQFFGPGTRLTVL.